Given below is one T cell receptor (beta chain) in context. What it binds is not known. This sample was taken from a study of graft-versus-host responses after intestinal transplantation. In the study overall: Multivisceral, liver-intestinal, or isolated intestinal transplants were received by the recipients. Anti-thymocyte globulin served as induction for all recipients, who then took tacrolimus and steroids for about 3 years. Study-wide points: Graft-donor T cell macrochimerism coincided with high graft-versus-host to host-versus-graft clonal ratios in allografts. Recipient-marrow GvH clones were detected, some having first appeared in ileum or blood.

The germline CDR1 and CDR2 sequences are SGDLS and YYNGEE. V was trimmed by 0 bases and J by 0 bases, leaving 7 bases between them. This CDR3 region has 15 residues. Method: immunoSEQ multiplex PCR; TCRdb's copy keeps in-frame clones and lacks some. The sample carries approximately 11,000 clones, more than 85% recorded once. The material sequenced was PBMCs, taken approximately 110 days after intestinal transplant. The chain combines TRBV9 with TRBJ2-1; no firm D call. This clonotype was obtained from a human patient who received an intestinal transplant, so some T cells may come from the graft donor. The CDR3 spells CASSVAVHSYNEQFF. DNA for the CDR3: TGTGCCAGCAGCGTAGCGGTCCACTCCTACAATGAGCAGTTCTTC.